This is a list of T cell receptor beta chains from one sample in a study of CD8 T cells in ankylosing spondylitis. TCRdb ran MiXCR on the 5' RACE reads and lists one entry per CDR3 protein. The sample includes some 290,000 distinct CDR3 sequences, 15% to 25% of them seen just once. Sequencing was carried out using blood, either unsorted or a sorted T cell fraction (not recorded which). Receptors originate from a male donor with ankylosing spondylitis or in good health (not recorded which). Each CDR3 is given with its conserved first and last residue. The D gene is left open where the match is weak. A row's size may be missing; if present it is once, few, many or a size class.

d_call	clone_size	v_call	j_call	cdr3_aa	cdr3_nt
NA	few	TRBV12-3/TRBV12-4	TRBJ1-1	CASSFGGSRQEAFF	TGTGCCAGCAGTTTTGGGGGTTCGCGACAGGAAGCTTTCTTT
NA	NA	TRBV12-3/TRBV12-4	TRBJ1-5	CASEQGGNQPQHF	TGTGCCAGCGAGCAAGGAGGCAATCAGCCCCAGCATTTT
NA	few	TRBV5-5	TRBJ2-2	CASSFALNTGELFF	TGTGCCAGCAGCTTTGCCCTAAACACCGGGGAGCTGTTTTTT
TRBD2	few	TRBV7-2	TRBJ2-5	CASSLTSGGAGETQYF	TGTGCCAGCAGCTTAACGAGCGGGGGGGCCGGTGAGACCCAGTACTTC
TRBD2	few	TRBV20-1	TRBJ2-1	CSAGTSGGVEQFF	TGCAGTGCCGGGACTAGCGGGGGCGTTGAGCAGTTCTTC
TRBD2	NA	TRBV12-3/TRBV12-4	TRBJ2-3	CTSSLDQPGLAGTDTQYF	TGTACCAGCAGTTTAGACCAACCGGGACTAGCGGGCACAGATACGCAGTATTTT
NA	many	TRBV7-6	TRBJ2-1	CASSLSPTVYEQFF	TGTGCCAGCAGCTTAAGCCCAACGGTGTATGAGCAGTTCTTC
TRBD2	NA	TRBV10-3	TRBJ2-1	CAISNETSLPFF	TGTGCCATCAGTAACGAGACTAGCCTACCGTTCTTC
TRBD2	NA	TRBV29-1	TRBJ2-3	CSAPPGLAGGVDTQYF	TGCAGCGCACCCCCGGGACTAGCGGGAGGGGTGGATACGCAGTATTTT
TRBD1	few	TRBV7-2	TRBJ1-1	CASSLGLGQGNTEAFF	TGTGCCAGCAGCTTAGGTCTCGGACAGGGGAACACTGAAGCTTTCTTT
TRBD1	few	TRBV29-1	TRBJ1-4	CSVVVRTGGMEKLFF	TGCAGCGTTGTCGTCAGGACAGGGGGGATGGAAAAACTGTTTTTT
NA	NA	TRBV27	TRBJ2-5	CASRSLGTGFQETQYF	TGTGCCAGCAGGAGTTTAGGAACAGGGTTCCAAGAGACCCAGTACTTC
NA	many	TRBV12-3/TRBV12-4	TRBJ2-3	CASSLPPTDTQYF	TGTGCCAGCAGTTTACCGCCCACAGATACGCAGTATTTT
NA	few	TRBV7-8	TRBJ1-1	CASSLISDMNTEAFF	TGTGCCAGCAGCTTAATCTCGGATATGAACACTGAAGCTTTCTTT
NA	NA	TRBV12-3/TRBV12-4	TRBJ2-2	CASSFTGNTGELFF	TGTGCCAGCAGTTTTACCGGAAACACCGGGGAGCTGTTTTTT
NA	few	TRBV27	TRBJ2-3	CASSYTSPALQYF	TGTGCCAGCAGCTATACATCCCCGGCTCTGCAGTATTTT
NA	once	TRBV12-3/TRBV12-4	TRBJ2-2	CASSLGGVGGELFF	TGTGCCAGCAGTTTAGGGGGCGTCGGCGGGGAGCTGTTTTTT
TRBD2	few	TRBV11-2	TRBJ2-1	CASSSDSRGGMYEQFF	TGTGCCAGCAGCTCCGACTCCCGGGGGGGAATGTATGAGCAGTTCTTC